The sequence of this T cell receptor beta chain was determined in a study of T cells in Graves' hyperthyroidism and ophthalmopathy. RNA transcripts yielded amplified TCR beta CDR3 regions. Using the HTBI primer set, a first-round RT-PCR was run on the TCR CDR3. Each CDR3 protein gets one entry after TCRdb re-called the multiplex PCR reads with MiXCR. This sample has some 550,000 distinct CDR3 sequences, with around 21% found just once. This clonotype has only one observation. V lost 2 bases to trimming and J lost 1 base, with 24 bases between them. The CDR3 contains 20 residues. In germline, CDR1 is KGHSH, CDR2 LQKENI.

This receptor was obtained from a man between 18 and 29 years old with Graves' hyperthyroidism. The rearrangement links TRBV18 to TRBJ2-4; D is ambiguous. Sequencing was done on a sample of blood. The CDR3 DNA sequence: TGTGCCAGCTCACCAGGCGCTCTCAAAATCCTCCGACGGGCCAAAAACATTCAGTACTTC. Translation gives CASSPGALKILRRAKNIQYF.